This entry concerns a single TCR beta chain. The antigen is unknown. These data are taken from a study of shared clonotypes between healthy human individuals. Study outcomes and limitations: At large depth, rarefaction still showed sorted-subset sequencing to be incomplete.

Sorted-subset replicate PCR reactions were performed with approximately 200 ng DNA, corresponding to 25,000 to 35,000 T cell genomes. Methods used by the authors: ImmunoSEQ junction-only sequences lacked quality scores, so their filtering differed. TCRdb's table, derived via immunoSEQ multiplex PCR, lists solely in-frame clones and lacks some. D and trimming come from the DNA, and the V and J calls and clone size come from that table. The profile covers hundreds of thousands of clones, with 85% to 95% appearing a single time and 0.11% taken by the ten largest. Positively selected for CCR7, the CD45RO-negative cells used as naive CD8 cells excluded terminally differentiated effector memory CD45RA+ cells. All of the donors resided in Nashville, Tennessee, and each was a Caucasian adult. Germline CDR1 is SNHLY and CDR2 is FYNNEI. The CDR3 is 13 amino acids. V lost 3 bases to trimming and J lost 7 bases, with 10 bases between them.

The chain couples TRBV2 to TRBJ1-5; D remains unclear. This clonotype was obtained from a woman aged 25 to 39 in good health. The material sequenced was naive CD8+ T cells sorted from blood. The CDR3 protein is CASSDSGFQPQHF. CDR3 sequence (DNA): TGTGCCAGCAGTGACTCAGGATTCCAGCCCCAGCATTTT. The entire variable domain, with the rest obtained from reference TRBV2 and TRBJ1-5, is as follows: EPEVTQTPSHQVTQMGQEVILRCVPISNHLYFYWYRQILGQKVEFLVSFYNNEISEKSEIFDDQFSVERPDGSNFTLKIRSTKLEDSAMYFCASSDSGFQPQHFGDGTRLSIL.